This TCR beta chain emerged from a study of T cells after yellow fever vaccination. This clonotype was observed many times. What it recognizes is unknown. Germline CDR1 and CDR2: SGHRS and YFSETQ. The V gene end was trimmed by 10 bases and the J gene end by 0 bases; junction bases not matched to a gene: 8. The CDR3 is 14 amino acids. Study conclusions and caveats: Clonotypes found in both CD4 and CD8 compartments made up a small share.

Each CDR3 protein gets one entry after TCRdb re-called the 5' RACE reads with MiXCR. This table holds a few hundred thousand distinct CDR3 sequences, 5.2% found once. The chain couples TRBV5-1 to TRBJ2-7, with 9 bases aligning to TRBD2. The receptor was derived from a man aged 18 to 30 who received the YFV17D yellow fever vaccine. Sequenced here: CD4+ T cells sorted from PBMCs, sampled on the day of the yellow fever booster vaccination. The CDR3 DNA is TGCGCCGGGGTGAAGCGGGGGGTCTCCTACGAGCAGTACGTC. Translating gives CAGVKRGVSYEQYV.